Shown below are 21 T cell receptor beta chains from a single sample sequenced in a study of cytomegalovirus exposure and HLA in healthy donors. The PCR ran on 60 Vbeta and 13 Jbeta primers. Using immunoSEQ multiplex PCR, the repertoire was profiled, and TCRdb retains in-frame clones only, with some absent. The sample has 100,000 to 150,000 clones, about 80% seen once. Sequences were obtained from PBMCs. The receptors derive from a woman in her thirties or forties in good health and CMV-seropositive.

This sequence joins TRBV4-2 and TRBJ1-1; D might be TRBD1 (5 bases). Trimming pared 1 base from V and 1 base from J, leaving 13 bases between. This CDR3 has 16 residues. Germline-derived CDR1 and CDR2 are LGHNA and YNFKEQ. CDR3 DNA sequence: TGTGCCAGCAGCCAAGGGGAACGTGGACAGAACACTGAAGCTTTCTTT. Protein: CASSQGERGQNTEAFF.

V gene TRBV14 combines with J gene TRBJ2-3, with 9 bases matching TRBD2. The CDR3 consists of 17 residues. The ends lost 0 bases at V and 4 bases at J; junction bases unmatched: 8. Germline V lookup: CDR1 SGHDN, CDR2 FVKESK. CDR3 sequence (DNA): TGTGCCAGCAGCCAAGATAGCGGGAGTCCCGTGGCAGATACGCAGTATTTT. This sequence encodes CASSQDSGSPVADTQYF.

The chain joins TRBV11-2 to TRBJ2-5, with D perhaps TRBD1 (6 bases). Germline V gives CDR1 SGHAT, CDR2 FQNNGV. This CDR3 region has 14 residues. V lost 0 bases, J lost 5 bases, and 10 bases lay in between. The CDR3 loop is CASSLDNGGETQYF. CDR3 coding DNA: TGTGCCAGCAGCTTAGATAATGGGGGCGAGACCCAGTACTTC.

There are a few counts of this clone. The rearrangement links TRBV4-1 to TRBJ2-7, with 8 bases fitting TRBD1. There are 14 residues in the CDR3. V was pared by 0 bases and J by 10 bases, with 8 bases of the junction left unmatched. From germline, CDR1 is MGHRA and CDR2 YSYEKL. The CDR3 sequence is CASSQEDRVGEQYF. The DNA for the CDR3 is TGCGCCAGCAGCCAAGAGGACAGGGTCGGAGAACAGTACTTC.

As to this clone: A read error is likely here: a far larger clone is one base away. The sample contains more than one DNA sequence encoding this CDR3. The gene calls are TRBV5-6 and TRBJ2-1; 8 nucleotides align to TRBD2. Looked up from germline, CDR1 is SGHDT and CDR2 is YYEEEE. V trimming: 7 bases; J trimming: 7 bases; junction bases outside the gene matches: 7. This CDR3 contains 13 residues. The CDR3 region is CASEREPNNEQFF. In DNA form, the CDR3 reads TGTGCCAGCGAGCGGGAGCCAAATAATGAGCAGTTCTTC.

The rearrangement joins TRBV5-4 to TRBJ2-7, with D perhaps matching TRBD2 (6 bases). This CDR3 is 13 amino acids long. V was shortened by 2 bases and J by 1 base, with 7 bases between the two germline ends. The V gene's germline CDR1 is SGHNT and CDR2 YYREEE (reference sequence). The CDR3 spells CASSFGGSYEQYF. The CDR3 DNA follows: TGTGCCAGCAGCTTTGGGGGGTCCTACGAGCAGTACTTC.

This clone occurred a few times. The CDR3 here is CATSSPGSFAEAFF. CDR3 sequence (DNA): TGTGCCACCAGTTCCCCAGGTTCCTTCGCTGAAGCTTTCTTT. This rearrangement joins TRBV15 to TRBJ1-1, with D unclear. V dropped 6 bases and J dropped 6 bases, with 17 bases sitting between them. Germline V gene data show CDR1 as LNHNV and CDR2 as YYDKDF (reference sequence). The CDR3 loop spans 14 amino acids.

This chain connects TRBV19 to TRBJ2-5; possible D gene TRBD1, 6 bases. The CDR3 contains 11 residues. Germline CDR1 is LNHDA and CDR2 is SQIVND (reference sequence). Trimming shortened V by 4 bases and J by 11 bases, and 11 bases separated the two germline ends. CDR3 DNA sequence: TGTGCCAGTAGTACAGGACAGAGACAGTACTTC. Residues: CASSTGQRQYF.

The chain couples TRBV5-1 to TRBJ1-3; 7 bases map to TRBD1. The J segment lost 4 bases and the V segment lost 0 bases, leaving 7 bases of the junction unmatched. The CDR3 consists of 16 residues. Germline V lookup: CDR1 SGHRS, CDR2 YFSETQ. The CDR3 nucleotides read TGCGCCAGCAGCTTGGCTCCAAGGGGGCGAGGAAACACCATATATTTT. Translation gives CASSLAPRGRGNTIYF.

This clone was observed a handful of times. The V gene is TRBV5-1, the J gene TRBJ2-5; D may match TRBD1 or TRBD2 (5 bases each). Germline V gene sequence: CDR1 SGHRS, CDR2 YFSETQ. The CDR3 extends over 13 amino acids. V lost 4 bases and J 5 bases, leaving 12 bases between the germline ends. CDR3 in amino acids: CASSLGRGETQYF. The CDR3 nucleotides are TGCGCCAGCAGCCTGGGACGAGGGGAGACCCAGTACTTC.

A single count supports this clone. The chain has TRBV5-1 and TRBJ1-1; 8 positions match TRBD1. CDR1 is SGHRS, CDR2 YFSETQ, per germline. With 4 bases clipped from V and 1 base from J, the junction kept 6 bases outside the gene matches. This CDR3 spans 15 amino acids. The CDR3 region is CASSGGQGANTEAFF. CDR3 DNA sequence: TGCGCCAGCAGCGGGGGTCAGGGGGCGAACACTGAAGCTTTCTTT.

The J gene is TRBJ2-1, the V gene TRBV4-3, with D possibly matching TRBD2 (5 bases). The CDR3 length is 12 residues. The ends were cut back, 5 bases at V and 10 bases at J, with 12 bases in the middle. The germline V gene encodes CDR1 LGHNA and CDR2 YSLEER. CDR3 residues: CASSEAGGEQFF. CDR3 DNA: TGCGCCAGCAGCGAAGCCGGAGGCGAGCAGTTCTTC.

Only one count was recorded for this clone. V usage is TRBV2 and J usage is TRBJ2-6; D is undetermined. Trimming cost V 0 bases and J 3 bases, with 12 bases left between them. Germline CDR1 and CDR2: SNHLY and FYNNEI. This CDR3 region has 17 residues. The CDR3 reads CASSEARLAVGANVLTF. The CDR3 bases are TGTGCCAGCAGTGAAGCCCGTCTGGCGGTTGGGGCCAACGTCCTGACTTTC.

This chain connects TRBV6-1 to TRBJ2-1; no reliable D call. V lost 0 bases to trimming and J lost 6 bases, with 9 bases between them. The length of the CDR3 is 14 residues. Germline V gene data show CDR1 as MNHNS and CDR2 as SASEGT. CDR3 protein: CASSEAGGFNEQFF. CDR3 DNA: TGTGCCAGCAGTGAAGCAGGCGGATTCAATGAGCAGTTCTTC.

The chain has TRBV5-1 and TRBJ2-7, with TRBD2 matching 8 bases. Germline V gives CDR1 SGHRS, CDR2 YFSETQ. This CDR3 comprises 13 residues. Germline trimming cut 5 bases from V and 4 bases from J; bases unmatched to any gene: 5. The CDR3 protein is CASSRGGNYEQYF. The CDR3 DNA reads TGCGCCAGCAGTCGGGGGGGTAATTACGAGCAGTACTTC.

The chain has TRBV6-5 and TRBJ1-1; no reliable D call. The CDR3 length is 11 residues. Germline CDR1 is MNHEY and CDR2 is SVGAGI. V was cut by 5 bases and J by 2 bases, with 3 bases left in between. CDR3 loop: CASSINTEAFF. In DNA form, the CDR3 reads TGTGCCAGCAGTATAAACACTGAAGCTTTCTTT.

This chain joins TRBV29-1 and TRBJ2-3; D might be TRBD1 (7 bases). The CDR3 loop spans 13 amino acids. The germline V gene encodes CDR1 SQVTM and CDR2 ANQGSEA. Trimming shortened V by 6 bases and J by 6 bases, and 16 bases separated the two germline ends. The CDR3 DNA reads as TGCAGCGTCTCCGCAGGGGGGAGCGATACGCAGTATTTT. Translated: CSVSAGGSDTQYF.

This chain connects TRBV5-4 to TRBJ2-1; TRBD2 aligns across 10 bases. The CDR3 is made up of 17 amino acids. V shed 0 bases and J 0 bases; nucleotides not matched to a gene: 3. Germline CDR1 SGHNT, CDR2 YYREEE (reference sequence). The CDR3 here is CASSLEPSGSSYNEQFF. CDR3 bases: TGTGCCAGCAGCTTGGAGCCTAGCGGGAGCTCCTACAATGAGCAGTTCTTC. Using reference TRBV5-4 and TRBJ2-1 for the parts outside the CDR3, the full variable domain is ETGVTQSPTHLIKTRGQQVTLRCSSQSGHNTVSWYQQALGQGPQFIFQYYREEENGRGNFPPRFSGLQFPNYSSELNVNALELDDSALYLCASSLEPSGSSYNEQFFGPGTRLTVL.

The chain carries TRBV4-3 and TRBJ2-5, with TRBD2 matching over 10 bases. CDR1 is LGHNA, CDR2 YSLEER, per germline. Unmatched junction bases numbered 2, after V lost 4 bases and J lost 0 bases. The CDR3 has 15 amino acids. The CDR3 sequence is CASSPGLAYQETQYF. As DNA, the CDR3 is TGCGCCAGCAGCCCGGGACTAGCGTACCAAGAGACCCAGTACTTC.

This clone was counted only a few times. The J gene is TRBJ2-1, the V gene TRBV25-1; D is unresolved. V was cut by 5 bases and J by 10 bases, with 9 bases left in between. This CDR3 comprises 11 residues. The V gene's germline CDR1 is MGHDK and CDR2 SYGVNS. CDR3 in DNA: TGTGCCAGCAGTATTGCTGGCGAGCAGTTCTTC. Translation gives CASSIAGEQFF. Complete variable domain (other parts from reference TRBV25-1 and TRBJ2-1): EADIYQTPRYLVIGTGKKITLECSQTMGHDKMYWYQQDPGMELHLIHYSYGVNSTEKGDLSSESTVSRIRTEHFPLTLESARPSHTSQYLCASSIAGEQFFGPGTRLTVL.

The rearrangement links TRBV7-8 to TRBJ2-5, with D unresolved. This CDR3 is 13 amino acids long. Germline V CDR1 and CDR2: SGHVS, FQNEAQ. V was cut by 2 bases and J by 1 base, with 5 bases left in between. This chain's CDR3 is CASSLSSQETQYF. The CDR3 DNA is TGTGCCAGCAGCTTATCTAGCCAAGAGACCCAGTACTTC.